This T cell receptor beta chain was identified in a study of somatic mutations in cytotoxic T cells in rheumatoid arthritis. The germline gives CDR1 SEHNR, CDR2 FQNEAQ (reference sequence). The CDR3 runs 17 residues. Trimming at V came to 5 bases and at J to 4 bases, leaving 13 bases not matched to a gene. Study results and limitations: Reported slight underrepresentation of TRBV07 in rheumatoid arthritis patients was not subjected to multiple-comparison adjustment. Significant differences in CD8+ T-cell clonality were not found between rheumatoid arthritis patients and healthy controls (age-matched).

Once isolated by positive magnetic bead selection, the CD4+ and CD8+ cells had their purity checked by flow cytometry. Concerning this clone: The antigen is undetermined.

The repertoire was sequenced with immunoSEQ multiplex PCR; TCRdb's copy has only in-frame clones and lacks some. This sample has about 10,000 clones; about 93% occur once, and the top ten carry approximately 15%. The V gene is TRBV7-9, the J gene TRBJ2-3; 9 positions match TRBD1. The specimen was CD8+ T cells sorted from blood. The TCR originated in a woman between 18 and 30 years old with rheumatoid arthritis. The DNA of the CDR3 is TGTGCCAGCAGCGCCCAACCCGGGACAGGGAGAGCAGATACGCAGTATTTT. This gives the protein CASSAQPGTGRADTQYF.